This T cell receptor (beta chain) was sequenced in a study of cytomegalovirus exposure and HLA in healthy donors. Notes on the study in general: Rates of TCR association differed by HLA locus in a later analysis, with DRB1 highest and HLA-C lowest. Investigators reported about 160 TCR beta chains as tied to cytomegalovirus.

Samples came from healthy bone marrow donors. Both 60 Vbeta primers and 13 Jbeta primers went into the PCR. Sequencing was performed with immunoSEQ multiplex PCR; in TCRdb, only in-frame clones are kept and a portion is missing. This sample has approximately 97,000 clones; around 81% occur once, and the top ten carry under 5.5%. As concerns this clone: Its antigen is unknown.

The sequence came from a woman between 65 and 79 years old in good health and CMV-seropositive. The sequencing sample was made of PBMCs.

The CDR3 bases are TGTGCCAGCAGTTCGCCGGCTAGCGGGAGGGCCTACGAGCAGTACTTC. Amino acid sequence: CASSSPASGRAYEQYF. The genes are TRBV6-5 and TRBJ2-7; TRBD2 matches 12 bases. CDR1 MNHEY and CDR2 SVGAGI come from the germline V gene. The CDR3 runs to 16 residues. The V gene end was trimmed by 4 bases and the J gene end by 2 bases; junction bases not matched to a gene: 6.